This T cell receptor beta chain came from a study of blood T cell repertoires in COVID-19. Only in-frame clones appear in the TCRdb table, and some are missing; sequencing was by immunoSEQ multiplex PCR. The profile shows hundreds of thousands of clones, roughly 87% of them singletons. Source material: peripheral blood. The sequence was obtained from a woman under 30 who had recovered from COVID-19.

The CDR3 here is CASSSGQGPLGNQPQHF. In DNA, the CDR3 is TGTGCCAGCAGTTCGGGACAGGGGCCTTTGGGCAATCAGCCCCAGCATTTT. The J gene is TRBJ1-5, the V gene TRBV28, with 10 bases that match TRBD1. CDR1 and CDR2 from the germline V gene are MDHEN and SYDVKM. Germline trimming cut 4 bases from V and 2 bases from J; bases unmatched to any gene: 8. The CDR3 loop spans 17 amino acids.